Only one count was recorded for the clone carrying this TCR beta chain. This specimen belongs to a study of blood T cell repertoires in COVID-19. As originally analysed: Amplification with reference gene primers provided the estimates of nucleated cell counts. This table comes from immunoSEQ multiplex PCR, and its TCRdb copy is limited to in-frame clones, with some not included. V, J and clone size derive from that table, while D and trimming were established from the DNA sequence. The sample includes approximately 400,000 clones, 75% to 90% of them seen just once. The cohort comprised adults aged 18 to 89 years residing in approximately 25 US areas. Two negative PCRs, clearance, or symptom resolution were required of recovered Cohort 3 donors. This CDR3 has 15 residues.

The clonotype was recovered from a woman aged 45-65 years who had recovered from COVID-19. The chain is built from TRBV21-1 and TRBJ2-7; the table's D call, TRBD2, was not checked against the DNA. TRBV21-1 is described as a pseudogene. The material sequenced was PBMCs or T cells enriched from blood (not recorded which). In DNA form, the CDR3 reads TGTGCCAGCAGCACACCAGCGGCAGCGACCTACGAGCAGTACTTC. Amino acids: CASSTPAAATYEQYF.